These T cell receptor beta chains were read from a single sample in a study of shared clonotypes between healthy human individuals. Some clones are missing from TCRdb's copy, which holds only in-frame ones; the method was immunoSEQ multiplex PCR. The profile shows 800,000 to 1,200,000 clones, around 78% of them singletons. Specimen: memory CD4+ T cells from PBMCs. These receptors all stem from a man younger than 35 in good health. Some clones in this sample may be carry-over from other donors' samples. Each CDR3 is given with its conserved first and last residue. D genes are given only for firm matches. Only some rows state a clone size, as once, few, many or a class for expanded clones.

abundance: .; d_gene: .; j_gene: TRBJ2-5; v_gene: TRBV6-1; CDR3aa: CANSGRRGSETQYF; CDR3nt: TGTGCCAACAGTGGTCGCCGGGGTTCAGAGACCCAGTACTTC
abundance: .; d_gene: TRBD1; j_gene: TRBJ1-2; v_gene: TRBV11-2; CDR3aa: CASSFRQGLTYGYTF; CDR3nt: TGTGCCAGCAGCTTCCGACAGGGCCTGACCTATGGCTACACCTTC
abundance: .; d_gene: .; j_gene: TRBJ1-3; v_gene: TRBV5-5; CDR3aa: CASSLVLLSGNTIYF; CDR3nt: TGTGCCAGCAGCTTGGTCCTGCTCTCTGGAAACACCATATATTTT
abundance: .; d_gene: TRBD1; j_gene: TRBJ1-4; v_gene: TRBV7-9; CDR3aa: CASSFGQGGEKLFF; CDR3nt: TGTGCCAGCAGCTTCGGACAGGGGGGCGAAAAACTGTTTTTT
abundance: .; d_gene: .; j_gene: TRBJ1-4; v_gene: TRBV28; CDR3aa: CASSLRQIRGTNEKLFF; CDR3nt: TGTGCCAGCAGTTTACGCCAGATAAGGGGGACTAATGAAAAACTGTTTTTT
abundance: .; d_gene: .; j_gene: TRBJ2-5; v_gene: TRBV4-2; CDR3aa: CASSQGGTEETQYF; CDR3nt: TGTGCCAGCAGCCAAGGGGGAACTGAAGAGACCCAGTACTTC
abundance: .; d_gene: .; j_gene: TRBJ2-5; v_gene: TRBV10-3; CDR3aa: CAISRAQGDGRGGETQYF; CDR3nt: TGTGCCATCAGTAGAGCCCAGGGCGACGGCAGAGGGGGAGAGACCCAGTACTTC
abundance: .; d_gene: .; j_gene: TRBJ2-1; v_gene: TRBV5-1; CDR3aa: CASSLGLAASYNEQFF; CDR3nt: TGCGCCAGCAGCTTGGGCTTGGCGGCCTCCTACAATGAGCAGTTCTTC
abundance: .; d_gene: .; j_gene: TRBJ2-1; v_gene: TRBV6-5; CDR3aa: CASNRAGVPYNEQFF; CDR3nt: TGTGCCAGCAACCGTGCCGGGGTACCCTACAATGAGCAGTTCTTC
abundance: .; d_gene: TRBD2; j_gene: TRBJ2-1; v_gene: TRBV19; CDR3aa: CASTYRIREGMINEQFF; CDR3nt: TGTGCCAGTACCTATAGAATCCGGGAGGGTATGATCAATGAGCAGTTCTTC
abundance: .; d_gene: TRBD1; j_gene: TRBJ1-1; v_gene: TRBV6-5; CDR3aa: CASSYPGQGNTEAFF; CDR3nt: TGTGCCAGCAGTTATCCGGGACAGGGGAACACTGAAGCTTTCTTT
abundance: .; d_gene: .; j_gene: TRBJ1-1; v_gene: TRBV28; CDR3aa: CASSPYRDTEAFF; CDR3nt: TGTGCCAGCAGTCCATACAGGGACACTGAAGCTTTCTTT
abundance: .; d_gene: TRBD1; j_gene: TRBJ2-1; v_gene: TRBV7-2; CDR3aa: CASSRTGVYNEQFF; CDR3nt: TGTGCCAGCAGCCGGACAGGGGTCTACAATGAGCAGTTCTTC
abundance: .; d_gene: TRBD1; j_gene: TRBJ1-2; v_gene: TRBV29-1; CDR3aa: CSVAMGQGVYGYTF; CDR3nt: TGCAGCGTTGCAATGGGACAGGGTGTCTATGGCTACACCTTC
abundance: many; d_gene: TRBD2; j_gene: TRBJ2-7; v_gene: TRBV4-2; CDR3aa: CASSQLAGDYEQYF; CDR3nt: TGTGCCAGCAGCCAACTAGCGGGAGACTACGAGCAGTACTTC
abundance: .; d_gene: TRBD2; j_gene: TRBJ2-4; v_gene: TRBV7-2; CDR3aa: CASSLSGQREGYIQYF; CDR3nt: TGTGCCAGCAGCTTAAGTGGGCAGCGGGAGGGTTACATTCAGTACTTC
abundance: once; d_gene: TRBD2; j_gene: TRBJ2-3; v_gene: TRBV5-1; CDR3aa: CASTSRRGGLTDTQYF; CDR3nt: TGCGCCAGCACCTCCCGACGGGGGGGGCTCACAGATACGCAGTATTTT
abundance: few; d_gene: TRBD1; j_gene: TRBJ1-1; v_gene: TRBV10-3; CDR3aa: CAISELTGGTEAFF; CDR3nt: TGTGCCATCAGCGAATTAACAGGGGGGACTGAAGCTTTCTTT
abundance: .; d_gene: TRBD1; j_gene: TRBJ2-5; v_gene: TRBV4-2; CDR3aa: CASSQSTGATAETQYF; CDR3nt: TGTGCCAGCAGCCAATCAACAGGGGCCACGGCGGAGACCCAGTACTTC
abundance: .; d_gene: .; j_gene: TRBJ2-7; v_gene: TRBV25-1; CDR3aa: CASSPPGHRTYEQYF; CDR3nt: TGTGCCAGCAGTCCTCCGGGACACAGAACCTACGAGCAGTACTTC
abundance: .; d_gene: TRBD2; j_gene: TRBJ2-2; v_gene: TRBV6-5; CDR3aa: CASRSGGRNTGELFF; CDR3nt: TGTGCCAGCAGGTCGGGGGGGAGGAACACCGGGGAGCTGTTTTTT
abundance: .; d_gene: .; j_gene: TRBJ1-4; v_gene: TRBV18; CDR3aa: CASSPSLPPSEKLFF; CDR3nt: TGTGCCAGCTCACCCTCTCTTCCTCCAAGTGAAAAACTGTTTTTT
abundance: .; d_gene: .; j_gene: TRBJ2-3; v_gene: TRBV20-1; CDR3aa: CSAHSEFTQYF; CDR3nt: TGCAGTGCTCACTCCGAGTTTACGCAGTATTTT
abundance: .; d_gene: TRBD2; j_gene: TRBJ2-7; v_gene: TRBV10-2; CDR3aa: CASRPGLAGYEQYF; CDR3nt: TGCGCCAGCAGGCCGGGACTAGCGGGTTACGAGCAGTACTTC
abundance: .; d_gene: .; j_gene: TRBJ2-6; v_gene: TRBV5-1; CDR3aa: CASSFERQNPSGANVLTF; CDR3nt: TGCGCCAGCAGCTTTGAAAGGCAGAACCCCTCTGGGGCCAACGTCCTGACTTTC
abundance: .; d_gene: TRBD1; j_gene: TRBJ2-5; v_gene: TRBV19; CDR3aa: CASIYQGAQETQYF; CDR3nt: TGTGCCAGTATCTATCAGGGGGCTCAAGAGACCCAGTACTTC
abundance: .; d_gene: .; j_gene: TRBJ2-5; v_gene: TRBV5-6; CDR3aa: CASSLGGSKGQETQYF; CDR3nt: TGTGCCAGCAGCTTGGGAGGAAGTAAGGGGCAAGAGACCCAGTACTTC
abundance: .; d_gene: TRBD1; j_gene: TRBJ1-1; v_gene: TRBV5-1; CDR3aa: CASSYRQGAGTEAFF; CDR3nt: TGCGCCAGCAGCTACCGACAGGGTGCCGGCACTGAAGCTTTCTTT
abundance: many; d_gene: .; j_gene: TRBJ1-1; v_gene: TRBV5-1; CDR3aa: CASSPARLGNTEAFF; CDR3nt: TGCGCCAGCAGCCCGGCTAGGTTGGGGAACACTGAAGCTTTCTTT
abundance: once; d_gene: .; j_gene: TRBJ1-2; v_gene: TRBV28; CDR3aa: CASSLGGLGYTF; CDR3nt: TGTGCCAGCAGTTTAGGGGGGCTTGGCTACACCTTC
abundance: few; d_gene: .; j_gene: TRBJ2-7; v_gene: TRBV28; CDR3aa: CASSLLHEQYF; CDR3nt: TGTGCCAGCAGTTTATTACACGAGCAGTACTTC
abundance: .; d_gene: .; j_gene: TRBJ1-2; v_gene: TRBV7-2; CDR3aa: CASSLAAPPSLYGYTF; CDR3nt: TGTGCCAGCAGCTTAGCGGCCCCCCCTAGCCTCTATGGCTACACCTTC
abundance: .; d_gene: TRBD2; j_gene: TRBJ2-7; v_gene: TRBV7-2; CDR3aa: CASSSRGLVDDEQYF; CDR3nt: TGTGCCAGCAGCTCACGGGGACTAGTTGACGACGAGCAGTACTTC
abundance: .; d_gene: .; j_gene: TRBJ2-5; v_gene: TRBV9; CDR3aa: CASSVAGGGYQETQYF; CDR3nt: TGTGCCAGCAGCGTAGCGGGGGGCGGGTACCAAGAGACCCAGTACTTC
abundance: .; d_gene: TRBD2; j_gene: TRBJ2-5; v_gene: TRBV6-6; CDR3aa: CASEEAGVGTQYF; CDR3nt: TGTGCCAGCGAGGAGGCGGGAGTGGGGACCCAGTACTTC
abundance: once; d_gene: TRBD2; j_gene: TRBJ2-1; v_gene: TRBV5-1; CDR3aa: CASSPGLAQSYNEQFF; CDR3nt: TGCGCCAGCAGCCCCGGACTAGCTCAATCCTACAATGAGCAGTTCTTC
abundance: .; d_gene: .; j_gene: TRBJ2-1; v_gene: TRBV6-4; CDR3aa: CASSEQARGEQFF; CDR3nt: TGTGCCAGCAGTGAACAGGCAAGGGGTGAGCAGTTCTTC
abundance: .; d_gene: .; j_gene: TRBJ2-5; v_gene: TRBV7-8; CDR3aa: CASSSGTLPGAQYF; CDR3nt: TGTGCCAGCAGCTCCGGGACTCTCCCGGGGGCCCAGTACTTC
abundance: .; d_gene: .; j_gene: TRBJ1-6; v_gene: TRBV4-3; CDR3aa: CASSQSPGPPVSPLHF; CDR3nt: TGCGCCAGCAGCCAATCCCCCGGCCCGCCGGTCTCACCCCTCCACTTT
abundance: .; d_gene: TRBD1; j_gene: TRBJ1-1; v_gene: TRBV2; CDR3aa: CASSLQGIGAFF; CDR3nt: TGTGCCAGCAGTCTACAGGGGATTGGAGCTTTCTTT
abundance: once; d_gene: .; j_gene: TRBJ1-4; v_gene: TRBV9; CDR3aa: CASSATVTNEKLFF; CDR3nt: TGTGCCAGCAGCGCTACCGTAACTAATGAAAAACTGTTTTTT
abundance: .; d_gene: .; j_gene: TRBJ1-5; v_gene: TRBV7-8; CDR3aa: CASSSRDSYQPQHF; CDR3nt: TGTGCCAGCAGCTCTCGGGACTCCTATCAGCCCCAGCATTTT
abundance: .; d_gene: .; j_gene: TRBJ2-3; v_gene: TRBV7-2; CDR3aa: CASSPRASTDTQYF; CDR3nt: TGTGCCAGCAGCCCTAGGGCTAGCACAGATACGCAGTATTTT
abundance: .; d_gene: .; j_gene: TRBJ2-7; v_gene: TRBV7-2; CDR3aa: CASSPGRRPGEQYF; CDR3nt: TGTGCCAGCAGCCCGGGTAGACGGCCCGGCGAGCAGTACTTC
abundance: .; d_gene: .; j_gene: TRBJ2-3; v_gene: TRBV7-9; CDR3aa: CASSPRGAGPTQYF; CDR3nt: TGTGCCAGCAGCCCCCGGGGGGCAGGGCCTACGCAGTATTTT
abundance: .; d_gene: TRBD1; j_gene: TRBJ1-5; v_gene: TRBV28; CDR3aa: CASRGTGPKPQHF; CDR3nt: TGTGCCAGCAGAGGGACAGGACCAAAGCCCCAGCATTTT
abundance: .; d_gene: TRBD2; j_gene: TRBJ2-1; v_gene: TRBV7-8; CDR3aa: CASSLREVRTSGSNEQFF; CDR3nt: TGTGCCAGCAGCTTAAGAGAGGTTCGGACTAGCGGGAGTAATGAGCAGTTCTTC
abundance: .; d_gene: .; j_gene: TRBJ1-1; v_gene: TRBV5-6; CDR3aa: CASSLESEAFF; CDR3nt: TGTGCCAGCAGCTTGGAGTCTGAAGCTTTCTTT
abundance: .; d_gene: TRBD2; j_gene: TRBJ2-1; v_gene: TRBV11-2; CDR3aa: CASSLDRGPGGVYNEQFF; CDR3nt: TGTGCCAGCAGCTTAGATCGGGGCCCGGGGGGGGTCTACAATGAGCAGTTCTTC